This T cell receptor beta chain was profiled in a study of control samples from healthy donors and cancer patients. Here immunoSEQ multiplex PCR was the method, and the copy in TCRdb shows in-frame clones only, minus some. The sample consists of about 130,000 clones, roughly 87% of them appearing once. CDR1 SGHDN and CDR2 FVKESK come from the germline V gene. The CDR3 covers 15 residues. With 0 bases removed from V and 3 bases from J, the gap between germline ends came to 9 bases. The rearrangement joins TRBV14 to TRBJ2-1, with D unclear. The sample was blood. The clonotype comes from a man between 18 and 29 years old in good health. The CDR3, as DNA: TGTGCCAGCAGCCAAGACATCGGGCACTACAATGAGCAGTTCTTC. Its translation is CASSQDIGHYNEQFF.